This T cell receptor (beta chain) was recorded in a study of metastatic and nonmetastatic thyroid tumors. TCRdb re-analyzed the PCR reads through MiXCR. The sample yields 34,000 or so clones, roughly a third seen once. This clone has only a few counts. Nobody among the patients had been given any treatment before thyroid surgery. With 4 bases clipped from V and 3 bases from J, the junction kept 1 base outside the gene matches. The CDR3 extends over 13 amino acids. CDR1 and CDR2 (germline): MNHEY, SVGEGT. Sequenced: tumor tissue. The rearrangement joins TRBV6-2 or TRBV6-3 to TRBJ2-7; 9 bases map to TRBD2. The sequence derives from a female donor with papillary thyroid cancer or a benign thyroid nodule (not recorded which). Some clones in this sample may be carry-over from other donors' samples. The CDR3 DNA reads TGTGCCAGCAGTTCGCGGGGGGGCTACGAGCAGTACTTC. Translating gives CASSSRGGYEQYF.